Below are 11 T cell receptor beta chains sequenced from a single sample in a study of shared clonotypes between healthy human individuals. Here immunoSEQ multiplex PCR was the method, and the copy in TCRdb shows in-frame clones only, minus some. The sample has about 2.4 million clones, more than 85% seen once. Input material: naive CD4+ T cells from PBMCs. Subset in this sample: CD45RA+ positively selected. Every receptor here comes from a man aged 18 to 30 in good health. Some clones in this sample may be carry-over from other donors' samples.

This clone showed up just once. The chain couples TRBV6-5 to TRBJ1-2; TRBD1 might be the D (6 bases). Germline V gives CDR1 MNHEY, CDR2 SVGAGI. This CDR3 is built from 14 residues. V was pared by 2 bases and J by 6 bases, with 13 bases between. CDR3 DNA sequence: TGTGCCAGCAGTTACGGTGGGGGGGCGAATGGCTACACCTTC. Translation: CASSYGGGANGYTF.

A single count supports this clone. The J gene is TRBJ2-3, the V gene TRBV13; D gene unclear. Germline lookup yields CDR1 PRHDT and CDR2 FYEKMQ (reference sequence). Trimming shortened V by 1 base and J by 10 bases, and 6 bases separated the two germline ends. This CDR3 comprises 11 residues. This CDR3 reads CASSLDMAQYF. CDR3 DNA: TGTGCCAGCAGCTTAGATATGGCGCAGTATTTT.

This clone has a handful of counts. The chain employs TRBV28 and TRBJ1-1, with 7 bases identical to TRBD1. Germline V gene sequence: CDR1 MDHEN, CDR2 SYDVKM. V shed 1 base, J shed 11 bases, and the junction held 1 base outside the gene matches. The CDR3 is 11 amino acids. Here the CDR3 DNA reads TGTGCCAGCAGTTTATTGGACAGGGCTTTCTTT. Translating it yields CASSLLDRAFF.

The chain couples TRBV7-2 to TRBJ2-2; no firm D call. Trimming removed 1 base at V and 6 bases at J, with 9 bases between. Germline assignment: CDR1 SGHTA and CDR2 FQGNSA. This CDR3 region has 14 residues. CDR3 nucleotide sequence: TGTGCCAGCAGCTTAGGGGTATCAGCCGGGGAGCTGTTTTTT. Translated, it gives CASSLGVSAGELFF.

The chain is built from TRBV7-2 and TRBJ2-1; D is possibly TRBD1 (6 bases). This CDR3 spans 15 amino acids. V was trimmed by 5 bases and J by 0 bases, leaving 11 bases between them. The V gene's germline CDR1 is SGHTA and CDR2 FQGNSA. CDR3 region: CASSEDRSSYNEQFF. As DNA, the CDR3 is TGTGCCAGCAGCGAAGACAGGAGCTCCTACAATGAGCAGTTCTTC.

The chain uses TRBV4-2 and TRBJ2-3; TRBD2 matches at 7 bases. Germline loops: CDR1 LGHNA, CDR2 YNFKEQ. V was clipped by 5 bases and J by 2 bases; unmatched bases: 10. The CDR3 length is 16 residues. The CDR3 is CASSKQTSTSTDTQYF. The CDR3, as DNA: TGTGCCAGCAGCAAACAGACTAGCACGTCCACAGATACGCAGTATTTT.

The V and J genes are TRBV2 and TRBJ1-1, with D unclear. Germline values: CDR1 SNHLY, CDR2 FYNNEI. The length of the CDR3 is 12 residues. V was clipped by 7 bases and J by 10 bases, with 16 bases between them. The CDR3 protein is CASTYPGVGAFF. For the CDR3, the DNA is TGTGCCAGCACCTACCCGGGAGTCGGAGCTTTCTTT.

The rearrangement links TRBV19 to TRBJ1-3; D uncertain. Trimming left V 3 bases short and J 0 bases short, with 12 bases between. Germline V gene sequence: CDR1 LNHDA, CDR2 SQIVND (reference sequence). This CDR3 spans 16 amino acids. This CDR3 reads CASSIPGTSSGNTIYF. The CDR3 DNA reads TGTGCCAGTAGTATTCCGGGTACGAGCTCTGGAAACACCATATATTTT.

Comment on this clone: The same CDR3 arises from other DNA sequences in this sample as well. The chain combines TRBV5-1 with TRBJ2-1; the match to TRBD1 covers 9 bases. Germline loops: CDR1 SGHRS, CDR2 YFSETQ. Trimming cost V 0 bases and J 4 bases; bases outside gene matches: 5. This CDR3 is built from 16 residues. Here the CDR3 reads CASSLVAGQGYNEQFF. The CDR3 bases are TGCGCCAGCAGCTTGGTTGCGGGACAGGGATACAATGAGCAGTTCTTC.

To note about this clone: This sample includes further DNA sequences coding for the same CDR3. The chain is built from TRBV11-2 and TRBJ2-7; 7 bases are a match to TRBD2. After removal of 1 base from V and 2 bases from J, the junction contained 2 bases not matched to a gene. Germline CDR1 reads SGHAT; CDR2 reads FQNNGV. The length of the CDR3 is 14 residues. CDR3 amino acids: CASSLVRGAYEQYF. DNA of the CDR3: TGTGCCAGCAGCTTAGTACGGGGGGCCTACGAGCAGTACTTC.

This sequence joins TRBV5-1 and TRBJ1-4; tentative D call: TRBD1 (5 bases). V dropped 1 base and J dropped 8 bases, with 9 bases sitting between them. Germline CDR1 and CDR2: SGHRS and YFSETQ. There are 13 residues in the CDR3. CDR3 in amino acids: CASSLSGLEKLFF. The CDR3 bases are TGCGCCAGCAGCTTGTCGGGACTAGAAAAACTGTTTTTT.